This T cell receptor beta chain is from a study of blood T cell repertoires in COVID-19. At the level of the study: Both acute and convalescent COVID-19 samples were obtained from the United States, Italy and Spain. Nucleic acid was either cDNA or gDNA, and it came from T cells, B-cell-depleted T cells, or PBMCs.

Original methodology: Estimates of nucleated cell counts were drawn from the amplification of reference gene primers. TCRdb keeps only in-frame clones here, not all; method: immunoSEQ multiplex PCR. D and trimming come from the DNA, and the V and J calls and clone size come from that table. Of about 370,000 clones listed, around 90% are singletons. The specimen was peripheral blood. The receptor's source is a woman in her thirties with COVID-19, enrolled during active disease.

The CDR3 is CASSQQRDAAGYGYTF. The CDR3 region has the DNA TGCGCCAGCAGCCAACAGCGGGACGCGGCGGGCTATGGCTACACCTTC. The chain carries TRBV4-3 and TRBJ1-2; D possibly corresponds to TRBD1 (5 bases). This CDR3 is built from 16 residues. Trimming removed 2 bases from V and 4 bases from J, with 17 bases in between. CDR1 and CDR2 (germline): LGHNA, YSLEER.